A selection of T cell receptor beta chains follows, all from one sample in a study of blood T cells in healthy people across ages. One entry per CDR3 protein results from TCRdb running MiXCR on the 5' RACE reads. The table lists 800,000 or so distinct CDR3 sequences, 35% to 50% of them singletons. The sequencing input was blood. The receptor set was obtained from a man older than 75 in good health. CDR3s include the opening cysteine and the closing phenylalanine or tryptophan. Each record gives: clone size, V gene, J gene, D gene, CDR3 DNA, CDR3 protein. The D gene is left open where the match is weak. A clone size is listed for some rows: how often the clone was seen (once, few, many), or a class if it is expanded.

size: NA; V: TRBV12-3/TRBV12-4; J: TRBJ1-4; D: TRBD1; DNA: TGTGCCAGCAGTTTAAATACAGGGGGACATGAAAAACTGTTTTTT; CDR3: CASSLNTGGHEKLFF
size: NA; V: TRBV4-2; J: TRBJ1-5; D: TRBD1; DNA: TGTGCCAGCAGCCAAGATCCAGGGGGAAATAGCAATCAGCCCCAGCATTTT; CDR3: CASSQDPGGNSNQPQHF
size: NA; V: TRBV5-1; J: TRBJ2-3; D: TRBD2; DNA: TGCGCCAGCCGGACCGGGACTAGTTTGGATACGCAGTATTTT; CDR3: CASRTGTSLDTQYF
size: many; V: TRBV29-1; J: TRBJ2-5; D: NA; DNA: TGCAGCGTTGACCATAAAGAGACCCAGTACTTC; CDR3: CSVDHKETQYF
size: NA; V: TRBV29-1; J: TRBJ1-3; D: NA; DNA: TGCAGCGTTGGGACAGCCCCTGGAAACACCATATATTTT; CDR3: CSVGTAPGNTIYF
size: few; V: TRBV4-1; J: TRBJ2-7; D: TRBD1; DNA: TGCGCCAGCAGCCTGACCGGGACAGCCTACGAGCAGTACTTC; CDR3: CASSLTGTAYEQYF
size: NA; V: TRBV7-2; J: TRBJ2-7; D: NA; DNA: TGTGCCAGCAGCTTACGGTCGTCCAGAGACTACGAGCAGTACTTC; CDR3: CASSLRSSRDYEQYF
size: few; V: TRBV27; J: TRBJ2-1; D: NA; DNA: TGTGCCAGCAGTTTAGGTTCAAGGGGGCACATTGGCGGGACCCAACTTTGGGGCAATGAGCAGTTCTTC; CDR3: CASSLGSRGHIGGTQLWGNEQFF
size: NA; V: TRBV29-1; J: TRBJ2-4; D: TRBD2; DNA: TGCAGCGTTGAAAGTTTTACTAGCGGGAGAACAAACATTCAGTACTTC; CDR3: CSVESFTSGRTNIQYF
size: NA; V: TRBV29-1; J: TRBJ1-5; D: NA; DNA: TGCAGCGTTGAGGGGCCAAATCATCAGCCCCAGCATTTT; CDR3: CSVEGPNHQPQHF
size: NA; V: TRBV9; J: TRBJ2-3; D: NA; DNA: TGTGCCAGCTCCCAGCCGGGACATATCACAGATACGCAGTATTTT; CDR3: CASSQPGHITDTQYF
size: NA; V: TRBV10-3; J: TRBJ2-7; D: TRBD1; DNA: TGTGCCATCAATCCCGGGACAGGGGGCTACGAGCAGTACTTC; CDR3: CAINPGTGGYEQYF
size: NA; V: TRBV5-1; J: TRBJ2-7; D: TRBD1; DNA: TGCGCCAGCAGCTTGGCCAGGGGGCGCGTCGAGCAGTACTTC; CDR3: CASSLARGRVEQYF
size: few; V: TRBV29-1; J: TRBJ2-7; D: TRBD1; DNA: TGCAGCGTTGAAGAAGGGGACAGGGGAGGCGAGCAGTACTTC; CDR3: CSVEEGDRGGEQYF
size: NA; V: TRBV5-1; J: TRBJ2-1; D: NA; DNA: TGCTCCAGCAGCTTGTCTGTCCATGAGCGGTTCTTC; CDR3: CSSSLSVHERFF
size: few; V: TRBV20-1; J: TRBJ2-1; D: NA; DNA: TGCAGTGCTTTACAGGGCCCGAGCTCCTACAATGAGCAGTTCTTC; CDR3: CSALQGPSSYNEQFF
size: many; V: TRBV7-2; J: TRBJ2-7; D: NA; DNA: TGTGCCAGCAGCTCGTCCCGGGCCTCCTACGAGCAGTACTTC; CDR3: CASSSSRASYEQYF
size: many; V: TRBV2; J: TRBJ2-2; D: NA; DNA: TGTGCCAGCACCGAACGGGAGCGAGGGACACTTTCCACCGGGGAGCTGTTTTTT; CDR3: CASTERERGTLSTGELFF
size: NA; V: TRBV5-1; J: TRBJ2-3; D: TRBD1; DNA: TGCGCCAGCAGCCCGAATAGGGCAGGGGGATTGACAGATACGCAGTATTTT; CDR3: CASSPNRAGGLTDTQYF
size: NA; V: TRBV30; J: TRBJ2-1; D: NA; DNA: TGTGCCTGGGAAATCGGGGCGAATGAGCAGTTCTTC; CDR3: CAWEIGANEQFF
size: NA; V: TRBV7-2; J: TRBJ2-7; D: NA; DNA: TGTGCCAGCAGCTTAGTTGCTCAAGCATCCTACGAGCAGTACTTC; CDR3: CASSLVAQASYEQYF
size: few; V: TRBV7-6; J: TRBJ2-3; D: TRBD2; DNA: TGTGCCAGCACCGCGACTAGCCGATCAGATACGCAGTATTTT; CDR3: CASTATSRSDTQYF
size: few; V: TRBV6-2/TRBV6-3; J: TRBJ2-7; D: NA; DNA: TGTGCCAGCAGGAGGGACAGCGGGGCCTACGAGCAGTACTTC; CDR3: CASRRDSGAYEQYF
size: NA; V: TRBV28; J: TRBJ2-7; D: NA; DNA: TGTGCCAGCAGTTCCACCCTGGGGCCCTACAATGAGCAGTACTTC; CDR3: CASSSTLGPYNEQYF
size: few; V: TRBV20-1; J: TRBJ2-3; D: TRBD2; DNA: TGCAGTGCTAAAGGGACTAGCTACACAGATACGCAGTATTTT; CDR3: CSAKGTSYTDTQYF
size: NA; V: TRBV20-1; J: TRBJ2-7; D: TRBD2; DNA: TGCAGTGCTAAGACTAGCGGTCTTGGCGGTGAGCAGTACTTC; CDR3: CSAKTSGLGGEQYF
size: NA; V: TRBV27; J: TRBJ2-1; D: NA; DNA: TGTGCCAGCAGTATAAATAGGGATTACAATGAGCAGTTCTTC; CDR3: CASSINRDYNEQFF
size: NA; V: TRBV3-1; J: TRBJ2-1; D: NA; DNA: TGTGCCAGCAGCCAGCGGAAGGGCCGGGCTCCGGGCTGGTGTGAGCAGTTCTTC; CDR3: CASSQRKGRAPGWCEQFF
size: NA; V: TRBV27; J: TRBJ2-1; D: TRBD1; DNA: TGTGCCAACAGTTTACCCCAACAGGGGAAGAATGGGCAGTTCTTC; CDR3: CANSLPQQGKNGQFF
size: NA; V: TRBV7-2; J: TRBJ2-5; D: TRBD2; DNA: TGTGTCAGCAGGGTGGGAGGGGCAGAGACCCAGTACTTC; CDR3: CVSRVGGAETQYF
size: NA; V: TRBV12-3/TRBV12-4; J: TRBJ1-2; D: NA; DNA: TGTGCCAGCAGCAACGGGATTAACTATGGCTACACCTTC; CDR3: CASSNGINYGYTF
size: few; V: TRBV2; J: TRBJ2-5; D: NA; DNA: TGTGCCAGCGGCCAAGAACCAGCAAATAGTCAGCAGTACTTC; CDR3: CASGQEPANSQQYF
size: NA; V: TRBV20-1; J: TRBJ2-3; D: TRBD2; DNA: TGCAGTGCTGGAGATCCTAGCGGGAACACAGATACGCAGTATTTT; CDR3: CSAGDPSGNTDTQYF
size: few; V: TRBV3-1; J: TRBJ2-5; D: TRBD1; DNA: TGTGCCAGCAGCCACGATCAGGGGGCGGGGGAGACCCAGTACTTC; CDR3: CASSHDQGAGETQYF
size: NA; V: TRBV29-1; J: TRBJ2-7; D: TRBD2; DNA: TGCAGCGTTGTAGGAACTAGCGGGGGTTTTTACGAGCAGTACTTC; CDR3: CSVVGTSGGFYEQYF
size: many; V: TRBV12-3/TRBV12-4; J: TRBJ2-1; D: NA; DNA: TGTGCCAGCAGTTGGGCGGGATACAATGAGCAGTTCTTC; CDR3: CASSWAGYNEQFF
size: NA; V: TRBV7-2; J: TRBJ2-4; D: TRBD1; DNA: TGTGCCAGCAGCCCCCGGGACAGGGGCCCCGGTGGGGACATTCAGTACTTC; CDR3: CASSPRDRGPGGDIQYF
size: few; V: TRBV3-1; J: TRBJ2-1; D: NA; DNA: TGTGCCAGCAGCCAAGGTAGGGGGGCGCGATCCGAGCAGTTCTTC; CDR3: CASSQGRGARSEQFF
size: NA; V: TRBV5-1; J: TRBJ2-1; D: NA; DNA: TGCGCCAGCAGCGAGATACAAGGGTCTAGCGAGCAGTTCTTC; CDR3: CASSEIQGSSEQFF
size: few; V: TRBV29-1; J: TRBJ2-3; D: NA; DNA: TGCAGCGTCGACAAAACAGATACGCAGTATTTT; CDR3: CSVDKTDTQYF
size: NA; V: TRBV12-3/TRBV12-4; J: TRBJ2-2; D: TRBD2; DNA: TGTGCCAGCAGTTGGGGGACTAGCGGGAGAGGTTGGACCGGGGAGCTGTTTTTT; CDR3: CASSWGTSGRGWTGELFF
size: many; V: TRBV5-1; J: TRBJ2-5; D: NA; DNA: TGCGCCAGCTACAGCGGTCAAGAGACCCAGTACTTC; CDR3: CASYSGQETQYF
size: NA; V: TRBV5-4; J: TRBJ2-3; D: NA; DNA: TGTGCCAGCCCAGACATACAGGGAGCAGATACGCAGTATTTT; CDR3: CASPDIQGADTQYF
size: NA; V: TRBV28; J: TRBJ2-7; D: TRBD1; DNA: TGTGCCAGCAGTGGCCGGGACAGGGGTATCTACGAGCAGTACTTC; CDR3: CASSGRDRGIYEQYF
size: NA; V: TRBV9; J: TRBJ1-1; D: NA; DNA: TGTGCCAGCAGCGGGGGGTACACTGAAGCTTTCTTT; CDR3: CASSGGYTEAFF
size: NA; V: TRBV7-9; J: TRBJ2-7; D: NA; DNA: TGTGCCAGCAGCCCCACGGCGGTCTACGAGCAGTACTTC; CDR3: CASSPTAVYEQYF
size: once; V: TRBV20-1; J: TRBJ1-2; D: NA; DNA: TGCAGCGCGACAGACGCGGCTTATGGCTACACCTTC; CDR3: CSATDAAYGYTF
size: NA; V: TRBV11-2; J: TRBJ2-1; D: NA; DNA: TGTGCCAGCAGCACAAACACGTACTCCTACAATGAGCAGTTCTTC; CDR3: CASSTNTYSYNEQFF
size: NA; V: TRBV20-1; J: TRBJ1-4; D: NA; DNA: TGCAGTGCTAGGCCGACAGGATCTAATGAAAAACTGTTTTTT; CDR3: CSARPTGSNEKLFF
size: NA; V: TRBV20-1; J: TRBJ1-1; D: TRBD1; DNA: TGCAGTGCTAGAGACTTGGACAGGGGTGGGACTGAAGCTTTCTTT; CDR3: CSARDLDRGGTEAFF
size: NA; V: TRBV29-1; J: TRBJ2-7; D: TRBD1; DNA: TGCAGCGTTGATCGGACAGGGACGGGCGAGCAGTACTTC; CDR3: CSVDRTGTGEQYF
size: many; V: TRBV5-5; J: TRBJ2-7; D: TRBD1; DNA: TGTGCCAGCAGCTCCCCTGGGACAGGGGGCTACGAGCAGTACTTC; CDR3: CASSSPGTGGYEQYF
size: NA; V: TRBV6-1; J: TRBJ1-2; D: TRBD1; DNA: TGTACCAGCAGTTCGGACAGGGGATATGGCTACACCTTC; CDR3: CTSSSDRGYGYTF
size: NA; V: TRBV15; J: TRBJ2-5; D: NA; DNA: TGTGCCACCAGCAGCGGAGGGTTCCGGGAGACCCAGTACTTC; CDR3: CATSSGGFRETQYF
size: NA; V: TRBV25-1; J: TRBJ1-2; D: TRBD1; DNA: TGTACCAGCAAACAGGGGTTAGATTCGGGTGGCTACACCTTC; CDR3: CTSKQGLDSGGYTF
size: NA; V: TRBV27; J: TRBJ2-3; D: NA; DNA: TGTGCCAGCAGTTTCTCGGACGGTTACGTAGATACGCAGTATTTT; CDR3: CASSFSDGYVDTQYF